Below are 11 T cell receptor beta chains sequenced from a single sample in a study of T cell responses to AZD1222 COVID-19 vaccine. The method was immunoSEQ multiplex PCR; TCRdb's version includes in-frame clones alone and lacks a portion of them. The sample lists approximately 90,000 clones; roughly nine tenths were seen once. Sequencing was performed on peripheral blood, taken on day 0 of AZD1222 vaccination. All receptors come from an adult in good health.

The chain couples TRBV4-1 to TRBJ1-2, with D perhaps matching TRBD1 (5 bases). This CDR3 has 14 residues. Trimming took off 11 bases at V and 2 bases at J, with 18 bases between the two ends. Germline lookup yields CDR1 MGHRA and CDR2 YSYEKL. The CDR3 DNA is TGCGCCTCCTCTTGGGGGAAGGTAAACTATGGCTACACCTTC. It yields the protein CASSWGKVNYGYTF.

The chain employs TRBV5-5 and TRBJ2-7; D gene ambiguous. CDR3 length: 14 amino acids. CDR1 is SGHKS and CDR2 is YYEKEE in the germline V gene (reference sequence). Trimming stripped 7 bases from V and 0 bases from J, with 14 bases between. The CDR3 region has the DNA TGTGCCAGCGCTAGTAGATTCGGCTCCTACGAGCAGTACTTC. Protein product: CASASRFGSYEQYF.

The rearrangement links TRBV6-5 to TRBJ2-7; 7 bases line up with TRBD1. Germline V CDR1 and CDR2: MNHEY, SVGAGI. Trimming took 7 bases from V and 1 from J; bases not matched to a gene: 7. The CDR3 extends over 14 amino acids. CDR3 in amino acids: CASTPTGKSYEQYF. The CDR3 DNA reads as TGTGCCAGCACCCCGACAGGGAAATCCTACGAGCAGTACTTC.

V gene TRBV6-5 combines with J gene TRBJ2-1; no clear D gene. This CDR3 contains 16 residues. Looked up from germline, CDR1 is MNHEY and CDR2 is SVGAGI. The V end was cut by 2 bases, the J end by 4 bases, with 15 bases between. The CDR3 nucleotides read TGTGCCAGCAGTTACGCCCTTCTCGGCCGTTACAATGAGCAGTTCTTC. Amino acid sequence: CASSYALLGRYNEQFF.

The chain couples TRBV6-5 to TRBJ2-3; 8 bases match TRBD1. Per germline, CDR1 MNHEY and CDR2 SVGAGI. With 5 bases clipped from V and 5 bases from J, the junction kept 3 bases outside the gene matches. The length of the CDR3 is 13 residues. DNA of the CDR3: TGTGCCAGCAGTACGACAGGGGTAGATACGCAGTATTTT. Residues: CASSTTGVDTQYF.

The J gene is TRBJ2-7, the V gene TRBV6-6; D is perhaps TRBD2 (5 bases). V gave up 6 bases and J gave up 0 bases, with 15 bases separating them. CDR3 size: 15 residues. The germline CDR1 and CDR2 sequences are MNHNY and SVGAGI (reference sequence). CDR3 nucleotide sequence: TGTGCCAGCAGAAACCCCCGGGGTCACTCCTACGAGCAGTACTTC. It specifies CASRNPRGHSYEQYF.

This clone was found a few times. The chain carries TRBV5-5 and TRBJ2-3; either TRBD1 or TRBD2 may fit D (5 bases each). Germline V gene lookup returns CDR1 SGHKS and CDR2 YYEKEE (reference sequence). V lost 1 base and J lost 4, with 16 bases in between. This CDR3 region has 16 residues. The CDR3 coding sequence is TGTGCCAGCAGCTTGAATCCGGGGACGAGGTCAGATACGCAGTATTTT. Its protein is CASSLNPGTRSDTQYF.

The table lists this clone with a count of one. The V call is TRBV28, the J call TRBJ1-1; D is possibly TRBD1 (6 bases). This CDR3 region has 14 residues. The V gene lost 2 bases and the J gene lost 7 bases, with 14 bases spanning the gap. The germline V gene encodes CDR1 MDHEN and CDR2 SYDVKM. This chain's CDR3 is CASSLGRGLGEAFF. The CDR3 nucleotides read TGTGCCAGCAGTTTAGGGCGGGGGCTGGGTGAAGCTTTCTTT.

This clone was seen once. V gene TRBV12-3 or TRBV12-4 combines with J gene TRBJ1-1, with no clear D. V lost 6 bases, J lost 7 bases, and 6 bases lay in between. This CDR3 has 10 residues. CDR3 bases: TGTGCCAGCAGCGGCATTGAAGCTTTCTTT. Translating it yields CASSGIEAFF.

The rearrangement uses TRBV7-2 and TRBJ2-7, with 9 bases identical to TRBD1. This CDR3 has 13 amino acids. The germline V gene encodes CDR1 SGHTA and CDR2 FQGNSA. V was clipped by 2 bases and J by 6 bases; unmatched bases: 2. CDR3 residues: CASSLTGGAEQYF. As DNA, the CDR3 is TGTGCCAGCAGCTTAACAGGGGGCGCCGAGCAGTACTTC. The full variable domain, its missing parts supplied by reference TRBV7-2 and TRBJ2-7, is GAGVSQSPSNKVTEKGKDVELRCDPISGHTALYWYRQSLGQGLEFLIYFQGNSAPDKSGLPSDRFSAERTGGSVSTLTIQRTQQEDSAVYLCASSLTGGAEQYFGPGTRLTVT.

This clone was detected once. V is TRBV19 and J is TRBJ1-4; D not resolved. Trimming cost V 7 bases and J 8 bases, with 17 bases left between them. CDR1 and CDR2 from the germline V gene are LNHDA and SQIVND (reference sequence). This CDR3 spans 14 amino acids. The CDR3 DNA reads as TGTGCCAGTAAGCCCGCAGGCTTTCGGGAAAAACTGTTTTTT. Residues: CASKPAGFREKLFF.